A single T cell receptor (beta chain) is shown here with its context. Its target is not known. Other nucleotide sequences in the sample specify the same CDR3. The entry originates in a study of shared clonotypes between healthy human individuals. General study points: A generally larger estimated richness was seen in naive subsets than in memory subsets. The genetic and exposure-history diversity represented was limited by few donors.

Sequencing was performed with immunoSEQ multiplex PCR; in TCRdb, only in-frame clones are kept and a portion is missing. The sample consists of millions of clones, around 90% of them appearing once. The CDR3 is made up of 14 amino acids. Germline V gene data show CDR1 as MDHEN and CDR2 as SYDVKM. The junction had 1 base not matched to a gene; V was cut back by 4 bases and J by 0 bases. This TCR derives from a man between 18 and 35 years old in good health. Sequenced input: naive CD4+ T cells sorted from blood. The sample's subset: CD45RA+ positively selected. V gene TRBV28 combines with J gene TRBJ1-1; TRBD1 aligns across 8 bases. The CDR3 DNA follows: TGTGCCAGCAGTTCGGGACAGGTGAACACTGAAGCTTTCTTT. Its translation: CASSSGQVNTEAFF.